Following are 7 T cell receptor beta chains from one sample sequenced in a study of Ad26.COV2.S vaccination and SARS-CoV-2 variants (dated by TCRdb to the early 2020s). The sample's treatment or condition label is to be understood as: roughly 20 received Ad26.COV2.S at low or high dose, single or two shots; a few received placebo; per-sample allocation not given. For vaccine and placebo recipients, repertoires were sequenced using samples collected on day 63 after the first injection. Libraries came from the immunoSEQ multiplex PCR assay. TCRdb stores this immuneACCESS table with in-frame sequences only. Part of the clones is absent; in the studies checked, under half of the shortfall reflects unresolved V genes, and no reason is known for the rest. This sample lists more than 300,000 clones; roughly 80% were detected once. The top ten constitute roughly 2% of the sample. Sequences were derived from peripheral blood, sampled in a trial of Ad26.COV2.S vaccine versus placebo. Every receptor here comes from a person between 18 and 65 years old who received the Ad26.COV2.S COVID-19 vaccine or a placebo.

The chain couples TRBV11-3 to TRBJ2-3, with 9 bases lining up with TRBD2. The CDR3 is 15 amino acids. CDR1 SGHNT and CDR2 YENEEA come from the germline V gene. The V segment lost 4 bases and the J segment 6 bases; nucleotides outside the gene matches: 8. DNA for the CDR3: TGTGCCAGCAGCTGGGGGACTAGCCAGACGGATACGCAGTATTTT. Encoded protein: CASSWGTSQTDTQYF.

This clone was counted many times. The V gene is TRBV3-1 (or the pseudogene TRBV3-2), the J gene TRBJ1-2, with 12 bases lining up with TRBD1. CDR1 LGHDT and CDR2 YNNKEL come from the germline V gene (reference sequence). The CDR3 runs to 17 residues. V shed 3 bases and J 5 bases; nucleotides not matched to a gene: 10. Written as DNA, the CDR3 is TGTGCCAGCAGCCATGCGGGACAGGGGGCAGGGGGTTATGGCTACACCTTC. This translates into CASSHAGQGAGGYGYTF.

The chain recombines TRBV14 with TRBJ1-2; maybe TRBD1 (6 bases). The CDR3 has 13 residues. Germline loops: CDR1 SGHDN, CDR2 FVKESK. The V end was cut by 2 bases, the J end by 5 bases, with 9 bases between. CDR3 sequence reads: CASSQNTGYGYTF. DNA for the CDR3: TGTGCCAGCAGCCAAAACACAGGGTATGGCTACACCTTC.

The CDR3 here is CASSPRAELYEQYF. The CDR3 DNA is TGTGCCAGCTCACCTCGGGCAGAGCTCTACGAGCAGTACTTC. This chain connects TRBV18 to TRBJ2-7, with no clear D. CDR1 is KGHSH, CDR2 LQKENI, per germline. CDR3 length: 14 residues. V was shortened by 3 bases and J by 3 bases, with 12 bases between the two germline ends.

V and J are TRBV7-2 and TRBJ2-3; D ambiguous. Germline CDR1 is SGHTA and CDR2 is FQGNSA. Trimming shortened V by 1 base and J by 11 bases, and 22 bases separated the two germline ends. This CDR3 is built from 16 residues. In nucleotides, the CDR3 is TGTGCCAGCAGCTTAGACCCCGCCCCACTGGGAAGTAAGCAGTATTTT. Translated: CASSLDPAPLGSKQYF.

V gene TRBV28 combines with J gene TRBJ2-4; 7 bases are shared with TRBD1. Losses at the gene ends were 3 bases for V and 0 bases for J; bases not matched to a gene: 8. CDR3 length equals 17 residues. Germline CDR1 reads MDHEN; CDR2 reads SYDVKM. In nucleotides, the CDR3 is TGTGCCAGCAGTTTGGGCACAGGGGCTCTAGCCAAAAACATTCAGTACTTC. It yields the protein CASSLGTGALAKNIQYF.

This clone has a single count. V is TRBV27 and J is TRBJ2-2, with 7 bases fitting TRBD2. The J segment lost 1 base and the V segment lost 5 bases, leaving 10 bases of the junction unmatched. From germline, CDR1 is MNHEY and CDR2 SMNVEV (reference sequence). The CDR3 is 17 amino acids. The CDR3 is CASSPPRERGNTGELFF. CDR3 DNA sequence: TGTGCCAGCAGTCCCCCCCGGGAGCGGGGGAACACCGGGGAGCTGTTTTTT.